Listed below are T cell receptor beta chains from one sample, sequenced in a study of CD8 T cells in Susac syndrome. Each CDR3 protein gets one entry after TCRdb re-called the immunoSEQ multiplex PCR reads with MiXCR. The table lists approximately 210,000 distinct CDR3 sequences, about 96% of them singletons. Input material: CD4+ T cells from PBMCs. The origin of the receptors is a human donor with multiple sclerosis. Both conserved end residues are part of each CDR3. A D gene is named only where the DNA matches it firmly. Expanded clones are given a class, and other clones once, few, many or no size at all.

>TRBJ1-5|TRBV12-3/TRBV12-4|NA|NA
TGTGCCAGCAGTTTAGCAGGGGCCTCCAATCAGCCCCAGCATTTT
CASSLAGASNQPQHF
>TRBJ2-7|TRBV20-1|NA|NA
TGCAGTGCTAGTATCCTCCCGGGTCCCACCTACGAGCAGTACTTC
CSASILPGPTYEQYF
>TRBJ1-4|TRBV6-5|NA|NA
TGTGCCAGCAGTTACAGGGGTGGGTTCGATGAAAAACTGTTTTTT
CASSYRGGFDEKLFF
>TRBJ2-1|TRBV29-1|NA|NA
TGCAGCGTAGGAGTGCCCTACAATGAGCAGTTCTTC
CSVGVPYNEQFF
>TRBJ2-3|TRBV2|NA|NA
TGTGCCAGCAGTGTGGCCCACACAGATACGCAGTATTTT
CASSVAHTDTQYF
>TRBJ2-1|TRBV15|NA|NA
TGTGCCACCGGGGTAGCGCGCCCGACCTACAATGAGCAGTTCTTC
CATGVARPTYNEQFF
>TRBJ2-7|TRBV2|NA|NA
TGTGCCAGCAGCCACAGGGCCAACTCCTACGAGCAGTACTTC
CASSHRANSYEQYF
>TRBJ1-2|TRBV20-1|NA|TRBD1
TGCAGTGCGAACAGGGGTCCTAACTATGGCTACACCTTC
CSANRGPNYGYTF
>TRBJ1-2|TRBV6-4|NA|NA
TGTGCCAGCAGTTCTTCCGGGGGTATTGGTGGCTACACCTTC
CASSSSGGIGGYTF
>TRBJ1-1|TRBV20-1|once|NA
TGCAGTGCTGACGACAGCCTTTTGAGCACTGAAGCTTTCTTT
CSADDSLLSTEAFF
>TRBJ1-2|TRBV4-1|NA|NA
TGCGCCAGCAGCCAGGGAAATACTAACTATGGCTACACCTTC
CASSQGNTNYGYTF
>TRBJ2-5|TRBV27|NA|NA
TGTGCCAGCAGTTTAGAAGGCAGGACGGAGACCCAGTACTTC
CASSLEGRTETQYF